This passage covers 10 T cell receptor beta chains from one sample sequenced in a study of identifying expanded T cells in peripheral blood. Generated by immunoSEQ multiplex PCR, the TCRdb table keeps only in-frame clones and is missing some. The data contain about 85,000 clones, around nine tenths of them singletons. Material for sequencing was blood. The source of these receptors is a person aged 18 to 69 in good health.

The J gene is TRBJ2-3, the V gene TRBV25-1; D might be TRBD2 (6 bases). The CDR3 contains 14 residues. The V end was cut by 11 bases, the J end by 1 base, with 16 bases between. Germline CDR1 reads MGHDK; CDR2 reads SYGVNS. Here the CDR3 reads CAVGGALGTDTQYF. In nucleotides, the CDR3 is TGTGCCGTGGGGGGAGCATTGGGCACAGATACGCAGTATTTT.

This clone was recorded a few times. CDR3 nucleotides: TGTGCCAGCAGCCCGCCGGTACATTCAGACTATGGCTACACCTTC. This codes for CASSPPVHSDYGYTF. The chain combines TRBV7-9 with TRBJ1-2; D is uncertain. This CDR3 spans 15 amino acids. The germline V gene has CDR1 SEHNR and CDR2 FQNEAQ (reference sequence). Deletions cut 5 bases from V and 3 bases from J, with 16 bases between.

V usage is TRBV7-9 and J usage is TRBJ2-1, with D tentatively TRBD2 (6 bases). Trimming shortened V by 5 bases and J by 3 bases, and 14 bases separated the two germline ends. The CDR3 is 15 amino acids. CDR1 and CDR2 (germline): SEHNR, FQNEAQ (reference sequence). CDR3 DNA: TGTGCCAGCAGCCTCAGGCGGGGAGTCTACAATGAGCAGTTCTTC. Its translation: CASSLRRGVYNEQFF. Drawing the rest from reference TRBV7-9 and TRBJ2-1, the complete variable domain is DTGVSQNPRHKITKRGQNVTFRCDPISEHNRLYWYRQTLGQGPEFLTYFQNEAQLEKSRLLSDRFSAERPKGSFSTLEIQRTEQGDSAMYLCASSLRRGVYNEQFFGPGTRLTVL.

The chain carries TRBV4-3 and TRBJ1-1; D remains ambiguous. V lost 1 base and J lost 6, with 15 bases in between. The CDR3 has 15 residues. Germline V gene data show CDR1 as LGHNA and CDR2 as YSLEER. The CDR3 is CASSQASVIRAEAFF. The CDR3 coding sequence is TGCGCCAGCAGCCAAGCCTCCGTCATTAGGGCTGAAGCTTTCTTT.

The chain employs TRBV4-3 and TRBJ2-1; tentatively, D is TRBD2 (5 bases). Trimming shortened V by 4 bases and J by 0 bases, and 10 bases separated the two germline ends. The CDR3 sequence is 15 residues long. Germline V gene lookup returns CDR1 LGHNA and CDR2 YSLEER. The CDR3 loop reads CASSPSSSSYNEQFF. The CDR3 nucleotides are TGCGCCAGCAGCCCATCTAGCAGCTCCTACAATGAGCAGTTCTTC.

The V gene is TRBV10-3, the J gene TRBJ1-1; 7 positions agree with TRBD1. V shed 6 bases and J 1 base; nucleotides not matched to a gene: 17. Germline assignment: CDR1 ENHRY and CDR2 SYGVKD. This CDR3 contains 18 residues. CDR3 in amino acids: CAIRGSGTGVAANTEAFF. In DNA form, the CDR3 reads TGTGCCATCAGGGGGTCTGGAACAGGGGTAGCCGCGAACACTGAAGCTTTCTTT.

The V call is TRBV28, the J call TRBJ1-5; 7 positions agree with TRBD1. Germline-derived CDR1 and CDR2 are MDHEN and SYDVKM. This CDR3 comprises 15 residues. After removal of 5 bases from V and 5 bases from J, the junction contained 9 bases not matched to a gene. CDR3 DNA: TGTGCCAGCAGTCAGGGGGGCTCGGTGTATCAGCCCCAGCATTTT. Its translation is CASSQGGSVYQPQHF.

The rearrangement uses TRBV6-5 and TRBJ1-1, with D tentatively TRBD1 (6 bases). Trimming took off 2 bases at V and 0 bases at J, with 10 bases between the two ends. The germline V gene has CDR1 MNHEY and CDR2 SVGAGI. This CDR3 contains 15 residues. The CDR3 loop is CASSYGGNLNTEAFF. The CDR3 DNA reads TGTGCCAGCAGTTACGGGGGCAACTTGAACACTGAAGCTTTCTTT.

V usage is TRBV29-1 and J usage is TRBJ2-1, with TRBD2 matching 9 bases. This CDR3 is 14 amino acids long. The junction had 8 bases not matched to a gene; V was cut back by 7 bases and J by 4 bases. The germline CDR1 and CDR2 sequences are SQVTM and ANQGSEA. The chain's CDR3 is CSASTSGTYNEQFF. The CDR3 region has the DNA TGCAGCGCTTCGACTAGCGGAACTTACAATGAGCAGTTCTTC.

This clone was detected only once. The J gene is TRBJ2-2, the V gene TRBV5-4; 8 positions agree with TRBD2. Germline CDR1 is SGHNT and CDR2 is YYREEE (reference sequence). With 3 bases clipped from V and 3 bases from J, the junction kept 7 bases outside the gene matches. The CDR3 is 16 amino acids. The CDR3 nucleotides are TGTGCCAGCAGCTCCGGGACTAGTATTGACACCGGGGAGCTGTTTTTT. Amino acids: CASSSGTSIDTGELFF.